This T cell receptor beta chain derives from a study of blood T cells in healthy people across ages. The wider study: Capture by template switching was about one barcoded beta molecule per two T cells. Findings and limits, study-wide: More naive CD4+ cells and higher diversity were found in long-lived than in aged donors. Unknown CMV status may confound age-related changes in expanded clones.

This CDR3 comprises 17 residues. V was pared by 4 bases and J by 5 bases, with 7 bases of the junction left unmatched. CDR1 is SGHTA and CDR2 is FQGNSA in the germline V gene. With regard to this clonotype: Antigen specificity is unknown.

A J-beta primer mix and a sample-barcoded 5' primer were used in a second PCR of about 6 to 12 cycles. TCRdb reprocessed the 5' RACE reads with MiXCR, giving one entry per CDR3 protein. Among about 670,000 distinct CDR3 sequences listed, roughly 43% were seen once. The chain carries TRBV7-2 and TRBJ2-2, with TRBD2 matching over 13 bases. This TCR came from an older man in good health. The sample was blood. CDR3 protein: CASSSQTSGRGTGELFF. The DNA for the CDR3 is TGTGCCAGCAGCTCCCAAACTAGCGGGAGGGGTACCGGGGAGCTGTTTTTT.